A few counts support the clone carrying this T cell receptor beta chain. The data belong to a study of shared clonotypes between healthy human individuals. Sequenced by immunoSEQ multiplex PCR; TCRdb stores in-frame clones only, minus some. Here the sample spans over a million clones, about four fifths being singletons. From CD4+ cells came CD45RA+ naive and CD45RA-negative memory subsets. The V and J ends lost 0 bases and 7 bases respectively, with 12 bases between them. The CDR3 has 14 residues. Germline values: CDR1 MNHEY, CDR2 SVGAGI. The chain has TRBV6-5 and TRBJ1-2; TRBD1 is a possible D gene (5 bases). This clonotype originated in a man younger than 30 in good health. Some clones in this sample may be carry-over from other donors' samples. Sequencing was done on a sample of memory CD4+ T cells from PBMCs. The subset denotes: CD45RA-negative fraction. CDR3 amino acids: CASSYSQGPSGYTF. The CDR3 nucleotides read TGTGCCAGCAGTTACTCTCAGGGCCCGAGTGGCTACACCTTC.